The clone carrying this T cell receptor (beta chain) was counted a few times. Its target is unknown. The data are from a study of a mutant IDH1 vaccine in newly diagnosed glioma. Study background: Previous care, which was radiotherapy, temozolomide, or both, most often involved both. Study outcomes and limitations: A vaccine-induced immune response developed in around 92% of the patients. Pseudoprogression seemed unlinked to shifts in top peripheral T cell clonotypes.

Produced via immunoSEQ multiplex PCR; TCRdb's table is partial and in-frame only. Here the sample spans fewer than 45,000 clones, 75% to 85% being singletons. After removal of 2 bases from V and 8 bases from J, the junction contained 7 bases not matched to a gene. The CDR3 is 16 residues long. Germline CDR1 reads SGHDN; CDR2 reads FVKESK. This sample's time point: baseline, week 1 (first vaccination visit). Treatment in this sample: pre-vaccination baseline after standard-of-care therapy. The donor cohort comprised cases of new WHO grade 3 or 4 IDH1-mutant, ATRX-lost astrocytoma. This chain links TRBV14 with TRBJ2-1, with TRBD2 matching over 12 bases. The clonotype originates from a middle-aged man with glioma. Some clones in this sample may be carry-over from other donors' samples. This specimen consisted of PBMCs, obtained from a glioma patient treated with radiotherapy, temozolomide or both. CDR3 region: CASSQLLAGGPDEQFF. Written as DNA, the CDR3 is TGTGCCAGCAGCCAACTCCTAGCGGGGGGGCCCGATGAGCAGTTCTTC.